This is a list of T cell receptor beta chains from one sample in a study of cytomegalovirus exposure and HLA in healthy donors. The assay was immunoSEQ multiplex PCR, and TCRdb's table has in-frame clones only and misses some. The data show about 190,000 clones, 84% seen once. The sample taken for sequencing was PBMCs. These receptors all come from a woman in her forties or fifties in good health and CMV-seropositive. Both conserved end residues are part of each CDR3. The D gene is left open where the match is weak. A clone size is listed for some rows: how often the clone was seen (once, few, many), or a class if it is expanded.

D | J | size | V | DNA | CDR3
. | TRBJ1-6 | few | TRBV2 | TGTGCCAGCAGTGCGGGGGGGGGCACGGGTTCACCCCTCCACTTT | CASSAGGGTGSPLHF
. | TRBJ1-2 | . | TRBV28 | TGTGCCAGCAGTTCCGGACAGAGTTATGGCTACACCTTC | CASSSGQSYGYTF
. | TRBJ1-1 | . | TRBV6-1 | TGTGCCAGCAGCGCACAGGGTAGCGACACTGAAGCTTTCTTT | CASSAQGSDTEAFF
. | TRBJ1-4 | . | TRBV7-9 | TGTGCCAGCAGCTCTCAGGGCCCAACTAATGAAAAACTGTTTTTT | CASSSQGPTNEKLFF
TRBD1 | TRBJ2-3 | . | TRBV7-7 | TGTGCTAGCAGCCTAGGGACAGTTCGAGATACGCAGTATTTT | CASSLGTVRDTQYF
. | TRBJ2-7 | once | TRBV5-1 | TGCGCCAGCAGCTTTAGCTCCTACGAGCAGTACTTC | CASSFSSYEQYF
. | TRBJ2-3 | . | TRBV28 | TGTGCCAGCAGTTTAGGGGGGTCCGCAGATACGCAGTATTTT | CASSLGGSADTQYF
TRBD1 | TRBJ1-1 | . | TRBV6-5 | TGTGCCAGCAGTTACGACAGGGCCACTGAAGCTTTCTTT | CASSYDRATEAFF
. | TRBJ2-1 | . | TRBV6-1 | TGTGCCAGCAGGGTGACACCGATATACAATGAGCAGTTCTTC | CASRVTPIYNEQFF
TRBD1 | TRBJ1-6 | . | TRBV5-1 | TGCGCCAGCTGGGACAGGGTGGGTTCACCCCTCCACTTT | CASWDRVGSPLHF
TRBD1 | TRBJ1-6 | few | TRBV6-5 | TGTGCCAGCAGTAAGGACAGGGAGGGTTCACCCCTCCACTTT | CASSKDREGSPLHF
TRBD2 | TRBJ2-7 | . | TRBV27 | TGTGCCAGCAGTTTTGGGACTAGGTCCATCGAGCAGTACTTC | CASSFGTRSIEQYF
TRBD1 | TRBJ2-2 | few | TRBV9 | TGTGCCAGCAGCTCAGGACAGGGGGCCGGGGAGCTGTTTTTT | CASSSGQGAGELFF
TRBD1 | TRBJ2-7 | . | TRBV4-2 | TGTGCCAGCAGCCCGGACAGGGATAGGTCCTACGAGCAGTACTTC | CASSPDRDRSYEQYF
. | TRBJ2-7 | . | TRBV6-5 | TGTGCCAGCACCAAGGGACTCCACTTCGGGGAGCAGTACTTC | CASTKGLHFGEQYF
. | TRBJ1-6 | . | TRBV9 | TGTGCCAGCAGCGCCTGGGCAGCAAGCTCCTATAATTCACCCCTCCACTTT | CASSAWAASSYNSPLHF
. | TRBJ1-6 | . | TRBV21-1 | TGTGCCATCCTCCCGCCGGACACCCTAAGGAATTCACCCCTCCACTTT | CAILPPDTLRNSPLHF
TRBD2 | TRBJ2-2 | . | TRBV5-1 | TGCGCCAGCAGCATTCGACTAGCGGGAAACACCGGGGAGCTGTTTTTT | CASSIRLAGNTGELFF
. | TRBJ2-3 | . | TRBV7-9 | TGTTCCAGCAGCTTAGTCCTAGATACGCAGTATTTT | CSSSLVLDTQYF
. | TRBJ1-1 | . | TRBV28 | TGTGCCAGCAGTCTATCTCAGGGGAATTTAAACACTGAAGCTTTCTTT | CASSLSQGNLNTEAFF
. | TRBJ1-5 | . | TRBV15 | TGTGCCACCAGCAGATCTAGGGGGTCTGGCAATCAGCCCCAGCATTTT | CATSRSRGSGNQPQHF
. | TRBJ1-5 | . | TRBV28 | TGTGCCAGCAGCTTACAGAATCAGCCCCAGCATTTT | CASSLQNQPQHF
TRBD2 | TRBJ2-5 | . | TRBV4-2 | TGTGCCAGCAGCCACGACCTTAGCGGGGGGGGAGAGACCCAGTACTTC | CASSHDLSGGGETQYF
. | TRBJ1-5 | . | TRBV10-3 | TGTGCCATCAGTGAGAGGGGGGGTCAATACAATCAGCCCCAGCATTTT | CAISERGGQYNQPQHF
. | TRBJ1-5 | . | TRBV5-6 | TGTGCCAGCAGCTTGGGGGCGGGTGATTTGTCCCAGCATTTT | CASSLGAGDLSQHF
. | TRBJ1-3 | . | TRBV7-8 | TGTGCCAGCAGCTTAAGCGATGCCTCTGGAAACACCATATATTTT | CASSLSDASGNTIYF
. | TRBJ1-5 | . | TRBV7-2 | TGTGCCAGCAGCTCACAGGGAGATCAGCCCCAGCATTTT | CASSSQGDQPQHF
TRBD2 | TRBJ2-3 | . | TRBV11-2 | TGTGCCAGCAGCATCGGGACTAGAAGAGATACGCAGTATTTT | CASSIGTRRDTQYF
. | TRBJ1-2 | . | TRBV4-1 | TGCGCCAGCAGCCCAATAGACACTTCTAACTATGGCTACACCTTC | CASSPIDTSNYGYTF
. | TRBJ1-5 | . | TRBV19 | TGTGCCAGTAGGCTCACGGGGGGCAATCAGCCCCAGCATTTT | CASRLTGGNQPQHF
. | TRBJ1-1 | . | TRBV5-8 | TGTGCCAGCAGCTTTCGGACTGAAGCTTTCTTT | CASSFRTEAFF
. | TRBJ1-1 | . | TRBV5-1 | TGCGCCAGCAGTTTAGAGGGTCAGGCCTTGAACACTGAAGCTTTCTTT | CASSLEGQALNTEAFF
TRBD1 | TRBJ2-1 | . | TRBV4-1 | TGCGCCAGCAGCCAAGATCAACAGGGGTACAATGAGCAGTTCTTC | CASSQDQQGYNEQFF
. | TRBJ1-3 | once | TRBV9 | TGTGCCAGCAGCCAGGGTGGTGGAAACACCATATATTTT | CASSQGGGNTIYF
. | TRBJ2-1 | . | TRBV5-4 | TGTGCCAGCAGCCCCGTGGCAGGGATATACAATGAGCAGTTCTTC | CASSPVAGIYNEQFF
. | TRBJ1-4 | . | TRBV7-9 | TGTGCCAGCAGCCCGGGGCATACCGGGACTCTCACAACTAATGAAAAACTGTTTTTT | CASSPGHTGTLTTNEKLFF
. | TRBJ2-7 | . | TRBV14 | TGTGCCAGCAGCCAACACACAGGGCTTTTTTCCTACGAGCAGTACTTC | CASSQHTGLFSYEQYF
. | TRBJ1-3 | . | TRBV7-2 | TGTGCCAGCAGTCCAAGCACTCCCTCTGGAAACACCATATATTTT | CASSPSTPSGNTIYF
TRBD2 | TRBJ2-5 | few | TRBV5-6 | TGTGCCAGCAGCTCCCGGACTAGCGGGAGTCAAGAGACCCAGTACTTC | CASSSRTSGSQETQYF
TRBD1 | TRBJ1-1 | . | TRBV27 | TGTGCCAGCAGTCGGACAGGTCGTGGCACTGAAGCTTTCTTT | CASSRTGRGTEAFF
. | TRBJ2-5 | once | TRBV5-6 | TGTGCCAGCAGCTTCGGGGTATCCAGAGAGACCCAGTACTTC | CASSFGVSRETQYF
. | TRBJ2-5 | . | TRBV18 | TGTGCCAGCTCCCCCATTAGAGGGGAGACCCAGTACTTC | CASSPIRGETQYF
TRBD1 | TRBJ1-6 | . | TRBV28 | TGTGCCAGTAAGGCAGGGGGCCTCCTTAATTCACCCCTCCACTTT | CASKAGGLLNSPLHF
. | TRBJ1-1 | . | TRBV4-1 | TGCGCCAGCAGGTACGACCTAGGGGGAAGCACTGAAGCTTTCTTT | CASRYDLGGSTEAFF
. | TRBJ1-1 | . | TRBV20-1 | TGCACGACAAAAGAAAAAACTGAAGCTTTCTTT | CTTKEKTEAFF
. | TRBJ1-6 | once | TRBV7-9 | TGTGCCAGCACCCGGGACTTATATAATTCACCCCTCCACTTT | CASTRDLYNSPLHF
TRBD1 | TRBJ1-3 | . | TRBV19 | TGTGCCACTAAAAGGAGGACAGGGACGACTGCGGGAAACACCATATATTTT | CATKRRTGTTAGNTIYF